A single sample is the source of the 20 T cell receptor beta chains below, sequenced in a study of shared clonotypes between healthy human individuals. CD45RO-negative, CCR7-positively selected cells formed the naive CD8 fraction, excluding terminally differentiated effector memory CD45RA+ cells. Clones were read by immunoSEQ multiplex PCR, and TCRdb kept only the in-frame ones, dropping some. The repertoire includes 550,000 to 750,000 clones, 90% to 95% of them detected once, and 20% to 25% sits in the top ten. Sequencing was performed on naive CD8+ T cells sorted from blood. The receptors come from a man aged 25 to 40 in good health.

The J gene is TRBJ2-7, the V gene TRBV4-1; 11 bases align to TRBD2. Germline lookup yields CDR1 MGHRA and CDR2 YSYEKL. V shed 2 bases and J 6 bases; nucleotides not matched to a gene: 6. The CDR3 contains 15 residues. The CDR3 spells CASSQSTSGRGEQYF. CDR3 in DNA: TGCGCCAGCAGCCAATCTACTAGCGGGAGAGGCGAGCAGTACTTC.

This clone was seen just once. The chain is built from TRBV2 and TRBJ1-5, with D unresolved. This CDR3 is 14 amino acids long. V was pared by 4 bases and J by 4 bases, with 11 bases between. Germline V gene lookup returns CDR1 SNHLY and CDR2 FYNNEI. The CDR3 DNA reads TGTGCCAGCAGTGTACCGGGAGCTAATCAGCCCCAGCATTTT. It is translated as CASSVPGANQPQHF.

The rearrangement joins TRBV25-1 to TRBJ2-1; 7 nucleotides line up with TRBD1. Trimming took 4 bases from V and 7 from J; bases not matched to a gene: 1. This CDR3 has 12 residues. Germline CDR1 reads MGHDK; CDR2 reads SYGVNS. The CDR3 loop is CASSVQGNEQFF. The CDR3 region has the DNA TGTGCCAGCAGTGTACAGGGGAATGAGCAGTTCTTC.

CDR3 region: CASSRDRGLGETQYF. As DNA, the CDR3 is TGCGCCAGCAGTCGGGACAGGGGGCTCGGAGAGACCCAGTACTTC. The V call is TRBV10-2, the J call TRBJ2-5, with 12 bases fitting TRBD1. CDR3 size: 15 residues. Unmatched junction bases numbered 5, after V lost 5 bases and J lost 4 bases. The germline CDR1 and CDR2 sequences are WSHSY and SAAADI.

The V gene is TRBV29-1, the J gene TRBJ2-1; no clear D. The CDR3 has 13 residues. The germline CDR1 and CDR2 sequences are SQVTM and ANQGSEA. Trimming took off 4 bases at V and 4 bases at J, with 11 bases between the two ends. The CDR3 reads CSVVHPDYNEQFF. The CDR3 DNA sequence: TGCAGCGTTGTGCACCCGGATTACAATGAGCAGTTCTTC.

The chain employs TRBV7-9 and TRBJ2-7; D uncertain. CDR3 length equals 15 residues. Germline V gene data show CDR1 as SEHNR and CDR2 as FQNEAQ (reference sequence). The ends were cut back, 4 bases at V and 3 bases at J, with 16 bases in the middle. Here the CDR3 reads CASSSARAPYYEQYF. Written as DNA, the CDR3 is TGTGCCAGCAGCTCAGCCCGCGCCCCCTACTACGAGCAGTACTTC.

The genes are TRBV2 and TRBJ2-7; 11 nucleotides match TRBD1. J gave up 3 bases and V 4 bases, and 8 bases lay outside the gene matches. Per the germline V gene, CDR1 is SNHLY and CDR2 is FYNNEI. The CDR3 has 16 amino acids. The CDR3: CASSGSGGTGGYEQYF. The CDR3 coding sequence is TGTGCCAGCAGTGGAAGCGGGGGGACAGGGGGCTACGAGCAGTACTTC.

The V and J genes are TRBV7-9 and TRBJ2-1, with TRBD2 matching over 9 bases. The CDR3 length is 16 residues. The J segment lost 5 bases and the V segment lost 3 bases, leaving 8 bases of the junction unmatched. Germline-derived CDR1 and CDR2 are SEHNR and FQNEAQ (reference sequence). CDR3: CASSFYRTSDNNEQFF. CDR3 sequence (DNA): TGTGCCAGCAGCTTTTACCGGACTAGCGATAACAATGAGCAGTTCTTC.

The CDR3 region has the DNA TGTGCCAGCAGCTCGCCCATAGGCCTGGGAACGAGCTCCTACAATGAGCAGTTCTTC. Its translation: CASSSPIGLGTSSYNEQFF. This chain links TRBV7-2 with TRBJ2-1, with D uncertain. The V gene lost 4 bases and the J gene lost 0 bases, with 22 bases spanning the gap. This CDR3 region has 19 residues. Germline-derived CDR1 and CDR2 are SGHTA and FQGNSA.

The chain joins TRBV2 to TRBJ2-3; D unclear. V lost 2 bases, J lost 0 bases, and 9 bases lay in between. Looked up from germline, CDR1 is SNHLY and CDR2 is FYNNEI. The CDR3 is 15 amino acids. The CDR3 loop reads CASSEWKQSTDTQYF. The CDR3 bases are TGTGCCAGCAGTGAATGGAAACAAAGCACAGATACGCAGTATTTT.

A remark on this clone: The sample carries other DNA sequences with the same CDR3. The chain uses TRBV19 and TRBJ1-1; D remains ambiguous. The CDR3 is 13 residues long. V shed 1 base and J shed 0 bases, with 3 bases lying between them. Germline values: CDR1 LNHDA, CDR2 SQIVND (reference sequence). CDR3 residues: CASSIGMNTEAFF. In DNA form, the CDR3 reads TGTGCCAGTAGTATAGGTATGAACACTGAAGCTTTCTTT.

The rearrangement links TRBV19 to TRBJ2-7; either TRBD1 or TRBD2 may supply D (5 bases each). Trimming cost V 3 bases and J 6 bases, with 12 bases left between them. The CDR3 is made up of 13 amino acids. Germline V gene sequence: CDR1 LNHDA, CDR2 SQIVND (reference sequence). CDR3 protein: CASSMGTGLEQYF. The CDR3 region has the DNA TGTGCCAGTAGTATGGGGACGGGGCTCGAGCAGTACTTC.

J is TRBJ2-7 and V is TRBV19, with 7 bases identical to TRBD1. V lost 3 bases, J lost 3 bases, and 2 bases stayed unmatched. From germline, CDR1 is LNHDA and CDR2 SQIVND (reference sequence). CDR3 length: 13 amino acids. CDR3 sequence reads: CASSIGQDYEQYF. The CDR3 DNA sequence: TGTGCCAGTAGTATTGGACAGGACTACGAGCAGTACTTC.

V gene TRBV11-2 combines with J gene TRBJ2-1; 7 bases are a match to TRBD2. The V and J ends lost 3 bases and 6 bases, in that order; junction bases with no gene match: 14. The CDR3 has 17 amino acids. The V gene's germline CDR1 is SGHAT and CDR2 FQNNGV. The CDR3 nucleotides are TGTGCCAGCAGCTTCGATGCCCTAGCGGTTGTAAGCAATGAGCAGTTCTTC. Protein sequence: CASSFDALAVVSNEQFF.

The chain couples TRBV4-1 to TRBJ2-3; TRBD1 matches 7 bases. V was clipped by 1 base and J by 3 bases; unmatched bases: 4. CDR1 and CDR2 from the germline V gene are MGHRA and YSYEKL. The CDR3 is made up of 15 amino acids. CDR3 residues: CASSQVTGATDTQYF. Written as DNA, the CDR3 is TGCGCCAGCAGCCAAGTAACAGGGGCTACAGATACGCAGTATTTT.

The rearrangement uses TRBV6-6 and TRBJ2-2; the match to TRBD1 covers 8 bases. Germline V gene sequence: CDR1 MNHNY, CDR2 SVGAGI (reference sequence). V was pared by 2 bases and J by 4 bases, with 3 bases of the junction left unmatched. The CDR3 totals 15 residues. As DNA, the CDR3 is TGTGCCAGCAGTTACCAGGGGGCGGTCACCGGGGAGCTGTTTTTT. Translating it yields CASSYQGAVTGELFF.

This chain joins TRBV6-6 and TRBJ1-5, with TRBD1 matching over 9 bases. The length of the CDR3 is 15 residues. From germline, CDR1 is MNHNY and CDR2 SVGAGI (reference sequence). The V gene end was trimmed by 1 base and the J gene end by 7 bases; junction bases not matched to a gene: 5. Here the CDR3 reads CASSYFRDREQPQHF. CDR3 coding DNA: TGTGCCAGCAGTTACTTCCGGGACAGGGAACAGCCCCAGCATTTT.

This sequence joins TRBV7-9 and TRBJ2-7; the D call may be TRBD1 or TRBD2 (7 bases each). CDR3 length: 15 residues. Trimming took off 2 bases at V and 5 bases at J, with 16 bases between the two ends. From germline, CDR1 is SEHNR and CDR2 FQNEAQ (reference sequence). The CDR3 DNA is TGTGCCAGCAGCTTAAGCCAGGGGGGGTACGACGAGCAGTACTTC. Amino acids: CASSLSQGGYDEQYF.

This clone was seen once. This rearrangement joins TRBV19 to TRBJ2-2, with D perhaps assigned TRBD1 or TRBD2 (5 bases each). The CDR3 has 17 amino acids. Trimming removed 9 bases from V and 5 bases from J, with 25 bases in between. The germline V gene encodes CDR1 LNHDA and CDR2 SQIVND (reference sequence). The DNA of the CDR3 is TGTGCCAGCCGAGGGGTCTACTTGAAAGAAGAGACCGGGGAGCTGTTTTTT. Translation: CASRGVYLKEETGELFF.

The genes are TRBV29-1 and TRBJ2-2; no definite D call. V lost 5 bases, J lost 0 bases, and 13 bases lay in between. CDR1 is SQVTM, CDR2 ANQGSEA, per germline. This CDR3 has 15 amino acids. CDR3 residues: CSVTPSYANTGELFF. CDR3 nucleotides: TGCAGCGTTACGCCATCATACGCGAACACCGGGGAGCTGTTTTTT.